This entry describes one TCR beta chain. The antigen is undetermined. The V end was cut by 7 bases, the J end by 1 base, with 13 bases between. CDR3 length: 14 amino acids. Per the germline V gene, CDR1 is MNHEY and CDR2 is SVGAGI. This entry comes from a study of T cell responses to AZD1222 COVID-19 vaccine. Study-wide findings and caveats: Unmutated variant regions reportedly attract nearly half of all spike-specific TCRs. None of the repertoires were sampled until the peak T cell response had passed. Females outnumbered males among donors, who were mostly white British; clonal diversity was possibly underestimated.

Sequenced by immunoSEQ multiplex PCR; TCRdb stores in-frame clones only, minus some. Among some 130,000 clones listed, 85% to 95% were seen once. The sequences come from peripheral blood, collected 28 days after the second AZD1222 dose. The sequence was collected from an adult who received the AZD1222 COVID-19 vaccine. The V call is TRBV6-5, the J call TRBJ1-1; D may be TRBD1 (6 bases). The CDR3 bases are TGTGCCAGCATTTTGACAGGCCCGAACACTGAAGCTTTCTTT. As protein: CASILTGPNTEAFF.